What follows is one TCR beta chain and its context. Its antigen target is currently unknown. Base qualities are not recorded, but no much larger clone differs from it by a single base. The CDR3, cysteine through phenylalanine, is 16 amino acids long. This entry keeps only the CDR3 DNA: 48 bases, framed from base 1. CDR1 is given as MGHRA and CDR2 as YSYEKL, both from the germline V gene. V is reduced by 4 bases and J by 0 bases, leaving a spacing of 10 bases between them. The data stem from a study of CD4+ T cells in melanoma (dated 2022 in TCRdb). As for the study more broadly: Neoantigen-specific CD4+ T cells in human melanoma were investigated in the study.

Library construction relied on the immunoSEQ multiplex PCR assay. The immuneACCESS repertoire file appears here via TCRdb, limited to in-frame rearrangements. These files lack a portion of the clones; in checked studies, under half of the deficit traces to unresolved V genes, and the cause of the others is not known. The sample table shows some 10,000 clones, and 68% are seen once. The biggest ten clones account for 11% of the sample. Donors were patients with melanoma. Summary of the overall study and its limitations: Neoantigen-specific CD4+ T cells were reported to be correlated with the function of CD8+ T cells, macrophages and B cells. Diverse differentiation states were reported to be shown by neoantigen-specific CD4+ T cells in melanoma.

The chain is encoded by TRBV4-1 joined to TRBJ1-6; a tentative D match to TRBD1 spans 6 bases. Sequenced material: cells from a culture (not recorded whether cultured in vitro). This TCR was sampled from a human donor with melanoma. Read as DNA, the sequence is TGCGCCAGCAGCCCACAGGGTAGCTCCTATAATTCACCCCTCCACTTT. It translates as CASSPQGSSYNSPLHF.